One and the same sample provided the 19 T cell receptor beta chains below, sequenced in a study of T cells in Graves' hyperthyroidism and ophthalmopathy. TCR beta CDR3 sequences were amplified from RNA transcripts. HTBI primers were used for first-round RT-PCR of the TCR CDR3. TCRdb recomputed calls from the multiplex PCR reads with MiXCR, one row per CDR3 protein. The table has about 570,000 distinct CDR3 sequences, around 42% seen once. Material for sequencing was peripheral blood or thyroid tissue (not recorded which). The receptor set was obtained from an adult woman with Graves' disease, either hyperthyroidism or ophthalmopathy (not recorded which).

The chain carries TRBV24-1 and TRBJ2-7; D perhaps matches TRBD2 (5 bases). The CDR3 is 16 amino acids. The V and J ends lost 4 bases and 2 bases respectively, with 17 bases between them. CDR1 and CDR2 (germline): KGHDR, SFDVKD. This CDR3 is CATSDPAGLGTYEQYF. DNA of the CDR3: TGTGCCACCAGTGACCCGGCGGGCCTTGGGACCTACGAGCAGTACTTC.

This clonotype was observed at least ten times. The chain recombines TRBV5-5 with TRBJ1-4; the D is unclear. V gave up 4 bases and J gave up 8 bases, with 12 bases separating them. The CDR3 consists of 13 residues. Germline-derived CDR1 and CDR2 are SGHKS and YYEKEE (reference sequence). The CDR3 nucleotides are TGTGCCAGCAGCCTCCCTCGAGGGGAAAAACTGTTTTTT. This gives the protein CASSLPRGEKLFF.

CDR3 in amino acids: CASLKTVNTEAFF. The CDR3 region has the DNA TGTGCCAGTCTAAAGACGGTGAACACTGAAGCTTTCTTT. The V call is TRBV2, the J call TRBJ1-1; no reliable D call. V lost 9 bases, J lost 0 bases, and 11 bases lay in between. The CDR3 totals 13 residues. Germline CDR1 reads SNHLY; CDR2 reads FYNNEI.

This clonotype has more than one count but fewer than ten. This chain connects TRBV9 to TRBJ1-3; D unclear. CDR1 is SGDLS, CDR2 YYNGEE, per germline. The CDR3 covers 16 residues. With 5 bases removed from V and 0 bases from J, the gap between germline ends came to 15 bases. The CDR3 DNA reads TGTGCCAGCAGTTTTCAAGGAATTTACTCTGGAAACACCATATATTTT. Its translation: CASSFQGIYSGNTIYF.

This clonotype occurred once. The chain employs TRBV20-1 and TRBJ2-7; tentatively, D is TRBD2 (6 bases). This CDR3 is 13 amino acids long. Trimming took 6 bases from V and 6 from J, leaving 18 bases between them. The V gene's germline CDR1 is DFQATT and CDR2 SNEGSKA (reference sequence). The CDR3 DNA sequence: TGCAGTGCAGTCCCCGGGACTGGCGGCGAGCAGTACTTC. Its protein product is CSAVPGTGGEQYF.

In the case of this clonotype: A read error may produce the germline difference seen at one junction end. The gene calls are TRBV7-2 and TRBJ1-1, with TRBD1 identical over 9 bases. Germline V gene lookup returns CDR1 SGHTA and CDR2 FQGNSA. The CDR3 has 15 amino acids. CDR3 sequence (DNA): TGTGCCAGAAGCTGTGAACCGGGACAGGGAGGGAAAGCTTTCTTT. Its translation is CARSCEPGQGGKAFF.

The CDR3 loop is CASSATRAAEAFF. Written as DNA, the CDR3 is TGTGCCAGCAGCGCGACCCGGGCTGCTGAAGCTTTCTTT. The chain employs TRBV7-9 and TRBJ1-1, with D uncertain. The length of the CDR3 is 13 residues. Germline CDR1 reads SEHNR; CDR2 reads FQNEAQ (reference sequence). Trimming pared 5 bases from V and 6 bases from J, leaving 13 bases between.

There are a few counts of this clonotype. This chain links TRBV7-6 with TRBJ2-2; TRBD2 matches 8 bases. V lost 7 bases and J lost 0; bases outside the gene matches: 22. The CDR3 extends over 21 amino acids. CDR1 and CDR2 from the germline V gene are SGHVS and FNYEAQ. CDR3: CASTQLRGRSGTPPNTGELFF. Written as DNA, the CDR3 is TGTGCCAGCACCCAGCTTAGGGGACGTAGCGGGACGCCACCGAACACCGGGGAGCTGTTTTTT.

The V and J genes are TRBV7-9 and TRBJ1-2, with TRBD1 identical over 8 bases. Looked up from germline, CDR1 is SEHNR and CDR2 is FQNEAQ (reference sequence). The CDR3 loop spans 12 amino acids. The V gene end was trimmed by 6 bases and the J gene end by 8 bases; junction bases not matched to a gene: 5. The CDR3 DNA follows: TGTGCCAGCAGTTCCACAGGGGGAGGCTACACCTTC. This codes for CASSSTGGGYTF.

The table lists this clonotype with many counts. One end of the junction fails to match germline, which may point to a read error. The chain carries TRBV20-1 and TRBJ2-2; 7 positions agree with TRBD1. The CDR3 is 15 residues long. Germline-derived CDR1 and CDR2 are DFQATT and SNEGSKA (reference sequence). DNA of the CDR3: TGCAGTGCTCGAGAGGGGACAGCTAACACCGGGGAGCTGTTTTTT. This encodes CSAREGTANTGELFF.

This clonotype is a singleton in its sample. The rearrangement joins TRBV12-3 or TRBV12-4 to TRBJ1-5, with TRBD1 identical over 9 bases. CDR3 size: 15 residues. The ends lost 6 bases at V and 4 bases at J; junction bases unmatched: 7. CDR3 residues: CASSFSTGGNQPQHF. CDR3 sequence (DNA): TGTGCCAGCAGCTTCTCGACAGGGGGGAATCAGCCCCAGCATTTT.

At least ten counts were recorded for this clonotype. The gene calls are TRBV19 and TRBJ1-5; a weak D match, TRBD1 (6 bases). From germline, CDR1 is LNHDA and CDR2 SQIVND (reference sequence). The CDR3 is 12 amino acids. With 7 bases removed from V and 6 bases from J, the gap between germline ends came to 10 bases. In nucleotides, the CDR3 is TGTGCCAGTAAAAGGGGGTTTCAGCCCCAGCATTTT. This gives the protein CASKRGFQPQHF. Full variable domain (missing parts from reference TRBV19 and TRBJ1-5): DGGITQSPKYLFRKEGQNVTLSCEQNLNHDAMYWYRQDPGQGLRLIYYSQIVNDFQKGDIAEGYSVSREKKESFPLTVTSAQKNPTAFYLCASKRGFQPQHFGDGTRLSIL.

Turning to this clonotype: At one end the junction does not follow the germline gene, possibly because of a read error. The rearrangement uses TRBV25-1 and TRBJ1-2, with D perhaps matching TRBD1 (5 bases). From germline, CDR1 is MGHDK and CDR2 SYGVNS. The CDR3 contains 15 residues. CDR3 sequence (DNA): TGTGCCGGCAGTGAAGGTTCAGGGTCTAACTATGGCTACACCTTC. Translating it yields CAGSEGSGSNYGYTF.

This clonotype was seen just once. The CDR3 does not close with the conserved phenylalanine or tryptophan, likely indicating a read error. This chain uses TRBV29-1 with TRBJ2-7; D remains ambiguous. Germline V gives CDR1 SQVTM, CDR2 ANQGSEA. V was pared by 4 bases and J by 7 bases, with 8 bases between. The CDR3 sequence is 10 residues long. The DNA for the CDR3 is TGCAGCGTTGTGACCCCTGAGCAGTACTCC. Amino acids: CSVVTPEQYS.

This clonotype was detected only a few times. V gene TRBV7-2 combines with J gene TRBJ2-1, with unresolved D. The CDR3 runs 11 residues. V was trimmed by 1 base and J by 13 bases, leaving 8 bases between them. In germline, CDR1 is SGHTA, CDR2 FQGNSA. This chain's CDR3 is CASSLEGRQFF. For the CDR3, the DNA is TGTGCCAGCAGCTTAGAGGGAAGACAGTTCTTC.

The V gene is TRBV20-1, the J gene TRBJ2-7, with D tentatively TRBD1 (5 bases). V was cut by 3 bases and J by 0 bases, with 9 bases left in between. This CDR3 contains 13 residues. Germline values: CDR1 DFQATT, CDR2 SNEGSKA (reference sequence). The CDR3 DNA sequence: TGCAGTGCTAGTGTGGACAACTCCTACGAGCAGTACTTC. This translates into CSASVDNSYEQYF.

Many counts were recorded for this clonotype. CDR3 nucleotide sequence: TGTGCCATCAGCCCGGGGAAAAATGAAAAACTGTTTTTT. Its translation is CAISPGKNEKLFF. This rearrangement joins TRBV10-3 to TRBJ1-4; no definite D call. Between the trimmed V and J ends, which lost 6 bases and 5 bases, there was a span of 10 bases. Germline CDR1 reads ENHRY; CDR2 reads SYGVKD. CDR3 length: 13 amino acids.

At least ten counts were recorded for this clonotype. CDR3 loop: CASSPLPGSKAFF. The DNA for the CDR3 is TGTGCCAGCAGCCCCCTCCCGGGTTCAAAAGCTTTCTTT. The chain couples TRBV11-2 to TRBJ1-1; D not resolved. V lost 5 bases, J lost 9 bases, and 16 bases lay in between. The CDR3 runs to 13 residues. The germline gives CDR1 SGHAT, CDR2 FQNNGV.

The genes are TRBV25-1 and TRBJ1-5; TRBD1 aligns across 10 bases. CDR1 is MGHDK and CDR2 is SYGVNS in the germline V gene. The CDR3 is 16 amino acids. V dropped 7 bases and J dropped 5; count of bases not matched to a gene: 11. CDR3 DNA: TGTGCCAGCACCGAAGACGGGGACAGGGGTTATCAGCCCCAGCATTTT. Translating it yields CASTEDGDRGYQPQHF.